The 3 T cell receptor beta chains below were found in one sample sequenced in a study of blood T cell repertoires in COVID-19. This table comes from immunoSEQ multiplex PCR, and its TCRdb copy is limited to in-frame clones, with some not included. This sample has some 110,000 clones, with about 80% found just once. The sequencing sample was made of peripheral blood. The receptor set was obtained from a man aged 65 to 79 with active or convalescent COVID-19.

The chain has TRBV27 and TRBJ2-7, with 10 bases lining up with TRBD2. CDR3 size: 18 residues. Germline V gene data show CDR1 as MNHEY and CDR2 as SMNVEV (reference sequence). V lost 1 base, J lost 0 bases, and 9 bases stayed unmatched. The CDR3 DNA sequence: TGTGCCAGCAGTTTATTTCCTAGCGGGAGTCCGGTCTCCTACGAGCAGTACTTC. Its translation: CASSLFPSGSPVSYEQYF.

This rearrangement joins TRBV3-1 (or the pseudogene TRBV3-2) to TRBJ1-2, with D unclear. Trimming took off 1 base at V and 4 bases at J, with 7 bases between the two ends. From germline, CDR1 is LGHDT and CDR2 YNNKEL (reference sequence). This CDR3 contains 13 residues. CDR3 DNA: TGTGCCAGCAGCCAAGGTGGCCTCTATGGCTACACCTTC. Residues: CASSQGGLYGYTF.

The chain has TRBV5-6 and TRBJ2-2; D may be TRBD1 (6 bases). Deletions cut 6 bases from V and 0 bases from J, with 12 bases between. Per the germline V gene, CDR1 is SGHDT and CDR2 is YYEEEE. This CDR3 is built from 15 residues. The CDR3 region has the DNA TGTGCCAGCACCCGGACAGAAACGAACACCGGGGAGCTGTTTTTT. Protein product: CASTRTETNTGELFF.